A single sample is the source of the 22 T cell receptor beta chains below, sequenced in a study of patients and donors after allogeneic stem cell transplantation. TCRdb reanalysed the RT-PCR reads using MiXCR and keeps one entry per CDR3 protein. The table lists some 150,000 distinct CDR3 sequences, about two fifths of them singletons. Sequencing was carried out using blood, either unsorted or a sorted T cell fraction (not recorded which). These receptor sequences come from a human donor who was either an allogeneic HSCT recipient or a stem cell or donor lymphocyte infusion donor (not recorded which). It is not recorded whose cells these are; they may come from a transplant donor.

The V and J genes are TRBV28 and TRBJ2-7; 9 bases line up with TRBD1. This CDR3 region has 15 residues. The trim removed 6 bases at V and 3 bases at J, leaving 9 bases unmatched. Germline V lookup: CDR1 MDHEN, CDR2 SYDVKM. CDR3 sequence: CASRNTGQGLYEQYF. The CDR3 DNA reads as TGTGCCAGCAGAAACACGGGACAGGGACTCTACGAGCAGTACTTC.

This clonotype was picked up a small number of times. The chain carries TRBV9 and TRBJ1-3; unclear D gene. The V end lost 3 bases, the J end lost 6 bases, and 7 bases lay between the germline ends. From germline, CDR1 is SGDLS and CDR2 YYNGEE. This CDR3 region has 12 residues. DNA for the CDR3: TGTGCCAGCAGCGCGGGAGAAAACACCATATATTTT. Protein product: CASSAGENTIYF.

The chain employs TRBV9 and TRBJ2-2, with D possibly matching TRBD1 (5 bases). CDR3 length equals 15 residues. The V end lost 5 bases, the J end lost 4 bases, and 15 bases lay between the germline ends. CDR1 SGDLS and CDR2 YYNGEE come from the germline V gene. CDR3 amino acids: CASRDDSRGTGELFF. The CDR3 nucleotides are TGTGCCAGCAGGGACGACAGTCGAGGCACCGGGGAGCTGTTTTTT.

V usage is TRBV20-1 and J usage is TRBJ1-3, with 7 bases matching TRBD1. The CDR3 contains 14 residues. The trim removed 1 base at V and 4 bases at J, leaving 4 bases unmatched. Germline CDR1 and CDR2: DFQATT and SNEGSKA (reference sequence). CDR3 sequence: CSARAGGKGNTIYF. DNA for the CDR3: TGCAGTGCTAGAGCAGGGGGGAAGGGAAACACCATATATTTT.

Concerning this clonotype itself: Given the absence of the conserved phenylalanine or tryptophan at the CDR3 end, a read error is likely. The chain links TRBV12-3 or TRBV12-4 to TRBJ1-1, with 7 bases fitting TRBD1. The CDR3 has 13 residues. The J segment lost 5 bases and the V segment lost 6 bases, leaving 6 bases of the junction unmatched. In DNA form, the CDR3 reads TGTGCCAGCAGGACAGGGCGGGATACTGAAGCTTTCTCT. Amino acids: CASRTGRDTEAFS.

This clonotype was observed a few times. This chain's CDR3 is CASSQGLAGATQYF. Written as DNA, the CDR3 is TGTGCCAGCAGCCAAGGACTAGCGGGGGCGACCCAGTACTTC. This rearrangement joins TRBV7-2 to TRBJ2-5; TRBD2 matches at 13 bases. The CDR3 totals 14 residues. J lost 7 bases, V lost 5 bases, and 4 bases had no gene match. Germline CDR1 reads SGHTA; CDR2 reads FQGNSA.

This clonotype has more than one count but fewer than ten. V usage is TRBV3-1 and J usage is TRBJ2-1; 14 bases align to TRBD2. Trimming took 3 bases from V and 6 from J; bases not matched to a gene: 7. CDR3 length equals 17 residues. Germline CDR1 reads LGHDT; CDR2 reads YNNKEL (reference sequence). The CDR3 DNA follows: TGTGCCAGCAGCCAGGGACCAGGGACTAGCGGGGGCAATGAGCAGTTCTTC. Its protein product is CASSQGPGTSGGNEQFF.

This rearrangement joins TRBV2 to TRBJ2-2; a weak D match, TRBD2 (5 bases). Trimming removed 3 bases from V and 4 bases from J, with 9 bases in between. The CDR3 consists of 14 residues. Germline V gene sequence: CDR1 SNHLY, CDR2 FYNNEI. CDR3 in DNA: TGTGCCAGCAGTGAGGACGGGATCACCGGGGAGCTGTTTTTT. Translation: CASSEDGITGELFF.

This clonotype turned up a few times. The V and J genes are TRBV12-3 or TRBV12-4 and TRBJ1-4, with D hard to call. The CDR3 has 14 amino acids. Trimming pared 7 bases from V and 0 bases from J, leaving 9 bases between. CDR3 loop: CASTIRATNEKLFF. In DNA form, the CDR3 reads TGTGCCAGCACGATTCGTGCAACTAATGAAAAACTGTTTTTT.

The chain couples TRBV5-1 to TRBJ2-5, with D perhaps TRBD1 (6 bases). V was shortened by 3 bases and J by 4 bases, with 16 bases between the two germline ends. The CDR3 loop spans 15 amino acids. Per germline, CDR1 SGHRS and CDR2 YFSETQ. This CDR3 reads CASSSRQVWLETQYF. The CDR3, as DNA: TGCGCCAGCAGCTCCAGACAGGTTTGGCTAGAGACCCAGTACTTC. The full variable domain, in which reference TRBV5-1 and TRBJ2-5 provide the parts outside the CDR3, is KAGVTQTPRYLIKTRGQQVTLSCSPISGHRSVSWYQQTPGQGLQFLFEYFSETQRNKGNFPGRFSGRQFSNSRSEMNVSTLELGDSALYLCASSSRQVWLETQYFGPGTRLLVL.

This clonotype was seen a handful of times. The V and J genes are TRBV28 and TRBJ2-1; 11 bases are a match to TRBD1. This CDR3 contains 14 residues. Per germline, CDR1 MDHEN and CDR2 SYDVKM. V was clipped by 6 bases and J by 6 bases; unmatched bases: 4. CDR3 protein: CASSGQGASNEQFF. The CDR3 DNA is TGTGCCAGCAGCGGACAGGGGGCTTCCAATGAGCAGTTCTTC.

This clonotype has more than one count but fewer than ten. This sequence joins TRBV5-1 and TRBJ1-6; 9 positions match TRBD1. Germline CDR1 SGHRS, CDR2 YFSETQ. The CDR3 has 17 residues. The junction had 9 bases not matched to a gene; V was cut back by 3 bases and J by 5 bases. The CDR3 region is CASSWNLGTGNNSPLHF. CDR3 nucleotide sequence: TGCGCCAGCAGCTGGAACCTCGGGACAGGGAATAATTCACCCCTCCACTTT.

This clonotype has ten or more counts. The V and J genes are TRBV20-1 and TRBJ1-1, with D maybe TRBD1 (6 bases). The CDR3 length is 14 residues. Germline loops: CDR1 DFQATT, CDR2 SNEGSKA (reference sequence). Trimming cost V 6 bases and J 5 bases, with 19 bases left between them. Written as DNA, the CDR3 is TGCAGTGCCCTAAGGTCGGGGGGGGCGACTGAAGCTTTCTTT. Its protein is CSALRSGGATEAFF.

The CDR3 DNA sequence: TGCGCCAGCAGCCCTTTGCAGCGTAGGCATTTT. As protein: CASSPLQRRHF. The chain carries TRBV5-1 and TRBJ1-5; no clear D. The CDR3 totals 11 residues. The V gene lost 4 bases and the J gene lost 15 bases, with 14 bases spanning the gap. In germline, CDR1 is SGHRS, CDR2 YFSETQ.

V and J are TRBV6-5 and TRBJ2-7; 7 bases fit TRBD1. With V trimmed by 4 bases and J by 0 bases, 15 bases remained unmatched. CDR1 MNHEY and CDR2 SVGAGI come from the germline V gene. This CDR3 is 18 amino acids long. The CDR3 DNA sequence: TGTGCCAGCAGTTCCCTATCCCCCACAGGGGCGAGCTCCTACGAGCAGTACGTC. Amino acid sequence: CASSSLSPTGASSYEQYV.

This clonotype was observed a handful of times. The chain couples TRBV12-3 or TRBV12-4 to TRBJ1-1, with D unresolved. V lost 6 bases, J lost 5 bases, and 22 bases lay in between. This CDR3 comprises 16 residues. In DNA, the CDR3 is TGTGCCAGCAGCCGCCTTAACCTAGATGTAGGGACTGAAGCTTTCTTT. Translation gives CASSRLNLDVGTEAFF.

The rearrangement links TRBV13 to TRBJ2-5, with 8 positions matching TRBD1. Germline CDR1 is PRHDT and CDR2 is FYEKMQ (reference sequence). Trimming took 4 bases from V and 5 from J; bases not matched to a gene: 6. The CDR3 runs to 14 residues. The CDR3 DNA is TGTGCCAGCAGCTCGGGACAGGAACGGGAGACCCAGTACTTC. The encoded protein is CASSSGQERETQYF. The full variable domain, completed using reference TRBV13 and TRBJ2-5, is AAGVIQSPRHLIKEKRETATLKCYPIPRHDTVYWYQQGPGQDPQFLISFYEKMQSDKGSIPDRFSAQQFSDYHSELNMSSLELGDSALYFCASSSGQERETQYFGPGTRLLVL.

This chain joins TRBV14 and TRBJ2-3, with 10 bases aligning to TRBD1. Germline V gene sequence: CDR1 SGHDN, CDR2 FVKESK. CDR3 length equals 16 residues. Trimming removed 0 bases from V and 6 bases from J; junction bases left unmatched: 6. CDR3 coding DNA: TGTGCCAGCAGCCAAGATTGGGACAGGGGCATGGATACGCAGTATTTT. Amino acid sequence: CASSQDWDRGMDTQYF.

The rearrangement uses TRBV6-6 and TRBJ1-2; D remains unclear. V was clipped by 7 bases and J by 4 bases, with 16 bases between them. Germline CDR1 and CDR2: MNHNY and SVGAGI (reference sequence). This CDR3 region has 14 residues. CDR3 loop: CASISRRALYGYTF. The CDR3 region has the DNA TGTGCCAGCATCTCCCGGCGGGCCCTCTATGGCTACACCTTC.

This chain links TRBV6-1 with TRBJ2-7, with 7 positions matching TRBD2. V lost 0 bases, J lost 6 bases, and 11 bases stayed unmatched. This CDR3 comprises 16 residues. Germline V gives CDR1 MNHNS, CDR2 SASEGT. The CDR3 region is CASSEADSPSGFEQYV. The CDR3 nucleotides are TGTGCCAGCAGTGAAGCGGATTCTCCTAGCGGATTCGAGCAGTACGTC.

This clonotype was counted a few times. This rearrangement joins TRBV15 to TRBJ1-5; D gene uncertain. The CDR3 loop spans 14 amino acids. The V end lost 5 bases, the J end lost 1 base, and 9 bases lay between the germline ends. Germline lookup yields CDR1 LNHNV and CDR2 YYDKDF (reference sequence). CDR3 sequence: CATSLTRSNQPQHF. The CDR3 DNA reads TGTGCCACCAGCCTTACACGGAGCAATCAGCCCCAGCATTTT.

The J gene is TRBJ2-3, the V gene TRBV20-1; no reliable D call. The germline CDR1 and CDR2 sequences are DFQATT and SNEGSKA (reference sequence). V was shortened by 6 bases and J by 2 bases, with 6 bases between the two germline ends. The CDR3 has 11 residues. The CDR3 spells CSAQATDTQYF. Here the CDR3 DNA reads TGCAGTGCCCAAGCCACAGATACGCAGTATTTT.